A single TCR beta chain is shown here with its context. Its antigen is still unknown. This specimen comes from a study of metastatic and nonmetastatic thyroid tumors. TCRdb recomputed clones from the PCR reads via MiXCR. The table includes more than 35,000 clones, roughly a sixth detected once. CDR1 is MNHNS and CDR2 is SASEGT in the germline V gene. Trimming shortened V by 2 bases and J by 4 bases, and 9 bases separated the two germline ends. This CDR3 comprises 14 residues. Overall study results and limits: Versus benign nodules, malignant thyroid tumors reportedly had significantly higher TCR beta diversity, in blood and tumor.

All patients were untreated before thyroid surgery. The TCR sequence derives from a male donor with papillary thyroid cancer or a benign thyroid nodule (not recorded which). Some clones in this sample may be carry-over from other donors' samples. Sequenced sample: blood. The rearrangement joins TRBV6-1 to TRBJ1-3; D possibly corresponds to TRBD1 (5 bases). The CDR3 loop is CASSERDVGNTIYF. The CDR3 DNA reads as TGTGCCAGCAGTGAACGGGACGTAGGAAACACCATATATTTT.